Listed below are T cell receptor beta chains from one sample, sequenced in a study of blood T cell repertoires in COVID-19. Clones were sequenced by immunoSEQ multiplex PCR, and TCRdb holds only the in-frame ones, with some missing. The data contain roughly 290,000 clones, about 89% of them singletons. Sequences were obtained from peripheral blood. Source of these receptors: a man younger than 45 with acute or convalescent COVID-19. Both conserved end residues are part of each CDR3. The D gene is left open where the match is weak. Not every row has a clone size; where given, it reads once, few, many or a size class.

abundance: -
v_gene: TRBV27
j_gene: TRBJ1-1
d_gene: -
CDR3aa: CASSWAAGNTEAFF
CDR3nt: TGTGCCAGCAGTTGGGCCGCGGGGAACACTGAAGCTTTCTTT

abundance: -
v_gene: TRBV12-3/TRBV12-4
j_gene: TRBJ2-5
d_gene: -
CDR3aa: CASRPHDTRVPHF
CDR3nt: TGTGCCAGCAGACCCCACGACACTAGAGTCCCACACTTC

abundance: -
v_gene: TRBV11-3
j_gene: TRBJ2-2
d_gene: TRBD2
CDR3aa: CASAGAGELFF
CDR3nt: TGTGCCAGCGCGGGAGCCGGGGAGCTGTTTTTT

abundance: -
v_gene: TRBV7-2
j_gene: TRBJ1-6
d_gene: -
CDR3aa: CASSLGPGGNNSPLHF
CDR3nt: TGTGCCAGCAGCTTAGGCCCGGGAGGGAATAATTCACCCCTCCACTTT

abundance: -
v_gene: TRBV11-2
j_gene: TRBJ1-3
d_gene: -
CDR3aa: CASSQGVTGNTIYF
CDR3nt: TGTGCCAGCAGCCAAGGGGTCACGGGAAACACCATATATTTT

abundance: -
v_gene: TRBV2
j_gene: TRBJ1-1
d_gene: -
CDR3aa: CASKTGSTTSSTEAFF
CDR3nt: TGTGCCAGCAAAACAGGCTCCACGACGTCGAGCACTGAAGCTTTCTTT

abundance: -
v_gene: TRBV27
j_gene: TRBJ1-2
d_gene: -
CDR3aa: CASSRTVSYGYTF
CDR3nt: TGTGCCAGCAGCCGGACAGTGAGCTATGGCTACACCTTC

abundance: -
v_gene: TRBV19
j_gene: TRBJ1-6
d_gene: TRBD1
CDR3aa: CATEGQGTTGLHF
CDR3nt: TGTGCCACGGAAGGACAGGGGACCACGGGCCTCCACTTT

abundance: -
v_gene: TRBV18
j_gene: TRBJ1-1
d_gene: TRBD1
CDR3aa: CASSPPDRGRTEAFF
CDR3nt: TGTGCCAGCTCACCACCGGACAGGGGGCGGACTGAAGCTTTCTTT

abundance: -
v_gene: TRBV7-9
j_gene: TRBJ2-7
d_gene: -
CDR3aa: CASSPPWRGMSYEQYF
CDR3nt: TGTGCCAGCAGCCCTCCCTGGCGGGGAATGTCCTACGAGCAGTACTTC

abundance: -
v_gene: TRBV3-1/TRBV3-2
j_gene: TRBJ2-1
d_gene: -
CDR3aa: CASSQAAWTGRDEQFF
CDR3nt: TGTGCCAGCAGCCAAGCGGCTTGGACAGGGAGGGATGAGCAGTTCTTC

abundance: -
v_gene: TRBV29-1
j_gene: TRBJ2-7
d_gene: TRBD1
CDR3aa: CSVGAGTGGYEQYF
CDR3nt: TGCAGCGTCGGGGCCGGGACAGGAGGTTACGAGCAGTACTTC

abundance: -
v_gene: TRBV6-5
j_gene: TRBJ2-6
d_gene: TRBD2
CDR3aa: CASRSGGQGANVLTF
CDR3nt: TGTGCCAGCAGATCGGGGGGTCAGGGGGCCAACGTCCTGACTTTC

abundance: once
v_gene: TRBV7-8
j_gene: TRBJ1-2
d_gene: -
CDR3aa: CASTYEANYGYTF
CDR3nt: TGTGCCAGCACTTACGAGGCTAACTATGGCTACACCTTC

abundance: few
v_gene: TRBV5-1
j_gene: TRBJ2-2
d_gene: -
CDR3aa: CASSSGHNANTGELFF
CDR3nt: TGCGCCAGCAGCTCGGGACACAACGCGAACACCGGGGAGCTGTTTTTT

abundance: -
v_gene: TRBV27
j_gene: TRBJ2-7
d_gene: TRBD1
CDR3aa: CASSLNPTGGFSYEQYF
CDR3nt: TGTGCCAGCAGCCTGAATCCCACAGGGGGCTTCTCCTACGAGCAGTACTTC

abundance: once
v_gene: TRBV2
j_gene: TRBJ1-1
d_gene: -
CDR3aa: CASSPPGGTEAFF
CDR3nt: TGTGCCAGTAGCCCCCCCGGAGGCACTGAAGCTTTCTTT

abundance: once
v_gene: TRBV4-1
j_gene: TRBJ2-5
d_gene: -
CDR3aa: CASSHSLTSTQETQYF
CDR3nt: TGCGCCAGCAGCCACTCTTTGACTAGTACCCAAGAGACCCAGTACTTC

abundance: -
v_gene: TRBV6-5
j_gene: TRBJ1-2
d_gene: -
CDR3aa: CASSYYRGGLYYGYTF
CDR3nt: TGTGCCAGCAGTTACTACCGGGGGGGGCTTTACTATGGCTACACCTTC

abundance: -
v_gene: TRBV2
j_gene: TRBJ1-1
d_gene: -
CDR3aa: CASSGQSNTEAFF
CDR3nt: TGTGCCAGCAGTGGACAGTCGAACACTGAAGCTTTCTTT

abundance: -
v_gene: TRBV5-1
j_gene: TRBJ1-2
d_gene: TRBD1
CDR3aa: CASSPQGEGYTF
CDR3nt: TGCGCCAGCAGCCCCCAGGGGGAAGGCTACACCTTC

abundance: -
v_gene: TRBV6-5
j_gene: TRBJ2-7
d_gene: TRBD2
CDR3aa: CASSPGLTLGREQYF
CDR3nt: TGTGCCAGCAGTCCGGGACTAACCTTGGGGCGCGAGCAGTACTTC

abundance: -
v_gene: TRBV5-1
j_gene: TRBJ2-7
d_gene: TRBD1
CDR3aa: CASSLQGGPYEQYF
CDR3nt: TGCGCCAGCAGCTTACAGGGGGGCCCCTACGAGCAGTACTTC

abundance: -
v_gene: TRBV11-2
j_gene: TRBJ2-7
d_gene: -
CDR3aa: CASSFYSNEQYF
CDR3nt: TGTGCCAGCAGCTTCTACAGTAACGAGCAGTACTTC